The present T cell receptor beta chain was sequenced within a study of T cell responses to AZD1222 COVID-19 vaccine. Notes on the study in general: Two doses of AZD1222 preceded a rise in Spike-specific TCR breadth and depth.

A word on this clone: The target antigen is unknown.

Sequencing was performed with immunoSEQ multiplex PCR; in TCRdb, only in-frame clones are kept and a portion is missing. The table has about 160,000 clones, approximately 89% seen once; the top ten hold 4.4%. CDR1 is MNHEY and CDR2 is SVGAGI in the germline V gene. Trimming shortened V by 8 bases and J by 0 bases, and 11 bases separated the two germline ends. The CDR3 is made up of 15 amino acids. The chain employs TRBV6-5 and TRBJ1-6, with D possibly matching TRBD1 (6 bases). Sequenced here: peripheral blood, sampled on day 0 of AZD1222 vaccination. This TCR derives from an adult in good health. The CDR3 is CASVGASSYNSPLHF. The CDR3 nucleotides are TGTGCCAGCGTGGGGGCCAGCTCCTATAATTCACCCCTCCACTTT.